This T cell receptor beta chain was recorded in a study of T-cell reconstitution after alpha-beta-depleted transplantation in children. This clonotype was picked up a small number of times. The antigen is unknown. The TCRbeta library was prepared with unique molecular identifiers. TCRdb re-analysed the PCR reads in MiXCR, keeping a single row per CDR3 protein. There are almost 600,000 distinct CDR3 sequences in the sample; more than 20% occur only once, and around a third lies in the top ten. Study-wide results and limits: Expanded clones from the graft, numbering several hundred, reportedly supplied alpha-beta T cells about two months after transplant.

Trimming removed 0 bases from V and 8 bases from J; junction bases left unmatched: 4. CDR1 and CDR2 (germline): SGHRS, YFSETQ. The CDR3 consists of 15 residues. This chain connects TRBV5-1 to TRBJ1-4; TRBD1 matches 10 bases. The receptor's source is a boy under two years old with Wiskott-Aldrich syndrome, due to receive a stem cell transplant. The sequencing here drew on PBMCs, taken before TCRalphabeta/CD19-depleted stem cell transplant. The CDR3 loop reads CASSLEGTGEEKLFF. CDR3 in DNA: TGCGCCAGCAGCTTGGAAGGGACAGGGGAGGAAAAACTGTTTTTT.